What follows are 20 T cell receptor beta chains derived from one specimen sequenced in a study of cytomegalovirus exposure and HLA in healthy donors. The primer mix had 60 Vbeta and 13 Jbeta primers. Assay: immunoSEQ multiplex PCR; the TCRdb copy retains only in-frame clones and omits some. The table lists about 98,000 clones, about 80% of them singletons. The sequenced material came from PBMCs. The receptors here all came from a man aged 60 to 69 in good health and CMV-seropositive.

This chain joins TRBV11-2 and TRBJ2-1; 7 bases fit TRBD2. The CDR3 runs to 16 residues. Germline V CDR1 and CDR2: SGHAT, FQNNGV. Trimming took 6 bases from V and 10 from J; bases not matched to a gene: 18. CDR3 amino acids: CASSSLGTSALGEQFF. Written as DNA, the CDR3 is TGTGCCAGCAGTTCCTTAGGTACTAGCGCCCTCGGCGAGCAGTTCTTC. The entire variable domain, with the rest obtained from reference TRBV11-2 and TRBJ2-1, is as follows: EAGVAQSPRYKIIEKRQSVAFWCNPISGHATLYWYQQILGQGPKLLIQFQNNGVVDDSQLPKDRFSAERLKGVDSTLKIQPAKLEDSAVYLCASSSLGTSALGEQFFGPGTRLTVL.

J is TRBJ2-3 and V is TRBV7-2, with 9 bases lining up with TRBD1. The CDR3 spans 14 residues. Per germline, CDR1 SGHTA and CDR2 FQGNSA. V lost 3 bases, J lost 5 bases, and 3 bases stayed unmatched. CDR3 nucleotide sequence: TGTGCCAGCAGCTTCCGGACAGGGGTAGATACGCAGTATTTT. Its translation is CASSFRTGVDTQYF.

The chain joins TRBV6-6 to TRBJ1-2, with D possibly being TRBD1 (6 bases). Germline CDR1 MNHNY, CDR2 SVGAGI (reference sequence). The length of the CDR3 is 16 residues. V shed 5 bases and J shed 8 bases, with 24 bases lying between them. In DNA, the CDR3 is TGTGCCAGCAGTAATAACCTCAGACAGGACCTTGAGGGCTACACCTTC. Translated: CASSNNLRQDLEGYTF.

In its sample, this clone was seen once. The rearrangement joins TRBV9 to TRBJ2-3; TRBD2 aligns across 12 bases. Germline CDR1 SGDLS, CDR2 YYNGEE. CDR3 length: 17 amino acids. Unmatched junction bases numbered 8, after V lost 4 bases and J lost 2 bases. CDR3 region: CASSPRLAGVFTDTQYF. The CDR3 DNA sequence: TGTGCCAGCAGCCCCAGACTAGCGGGGGTTTTCACAGATACGCAGTATTTT.

The gene calls are TRBV5-1 and TRBJ2-3; 8 positions agree with TRBD2. The V gene end was trimmed by 10 bases and the J gene end by 6 bases; junction bases not matched to a gene: 28. CDR3 length: 19 residues. Germline lookup yields CDR1 SGHRS and CDR2 YFSETQ. CDR3: CAPRLRPPGRGDLGDTQYF. DNA of the CDR3: TGCGCCCCCCGCTTGAGGCCCCCCGGGCGGGGGGACCTGGGGGATACGCAGTATTTT. Using reference TRBV5-1 and TRBJ2-3 for the parts outside the CDR3, the full variable domain is KAGVTQTPRYLIKTRGQQVTLSCSPISGHRSVSWYQQTPGQGLQFLFEYFSETQRNKGNFPGRFSGRQFSNSRSEMNVSTLELGDSALYLCAPRLRPPGRGDLGDTQYFGPGTRLTVL.

V gene TRBV5-5 combines with J gene TRBJ1-4; 7 nucleotides agree with TRBD1. Looked up from germline, CDR1 is SGHKS and CDR2 is YYEKEE (reference sequence). J lost 0 bases, V lost 0 bases, and 11 bases had no gene match. The CDR3 contains 19 residues. CDR3 nucleotide sequence: TGTGCCAGCAGCTTGGCCGCCTTACAGGGGACCCCAACTAATGAAAAACTGTTTTTT. Residues: CASSLAALQGTPTNEKLFF.

The chain has TRBV9 and TRBJ2-3, with 8 nucleotides matching TRBD2. The junction had 16 bases not matched to a gene; V was cut back by 5 bases and J by 5 bases. CDR1 is SGDLS, CDR2 YYNGEE, per germline. There are 17 residues in the CDR3. This CDR3 reads CASSGYSGAAVGDTQYF. The CDR3 bases are TGTGCCAGCAGTGGCTATAGCGGGGCCGCGGTGGGAGATACGCAGTATTTT.

The V gene is TRBV2, the J gene TRBJ2-5, with D tentatively TRBD1 (5 bases). V was clipped by 8 bases and J by 3 bases, with 16 bases between them. The CDR3 extends over 14 amino acids. Germline V gene sequence: CDR1 SNHLY, CDR2 FYNNEI. The CDR3 sequence is CASVESRQKETQYF. CDR3 DNA: TGTGCCAGCGTTGAGTCTAGACAGAAAGAGACCCAGTACTTC. Full variable domain (missing parts from reference TRBV2 and TRBJ2-5): EPEVTQTPSHQVTQMGQEVILRCVPISNHLYFYWYRQILGQKVEFLVSFYNNEISEKSEIFDDQFSVERPDGSNFTLKIRSTKLEDSAMYFCASVESRQKETQYFGPGTRLLVL.

The rearrangement joins TRBV4-3 to TRBJ2-3, with 10 bases that match TRBD2. The CDR3 loop spans 15 amino acids. V lost 1 base to trimming and J lost 11 bases; unmatched junction nucleotides: 9. Germline CDR1 reads LGHNA; CDR2 reads YSLEER. The CDR3 coding sequence is TGCGCCAGCAGCCAAGGTAGCCAGCGGGGGGGCAAGCAGTATTTT. Translation: CASSQGSQRGGKQYF.

The genes are TRBV14 and TRBJ2-2; 8 bases agree with TRBD1. The CDR3 totals 16 residues. V lost 11 bases, J lost 4 bases, and 15 bases stayed unmatched. Germline CDR1 reads SGHDN; CDR2 reads FVKESK. The CDR3 loop reads CAEGFRRTGFTGELFF. CDR3 DNA: TGTGCCGAAGGATTTCGTCGGACAGGGTTCACCGGGGAGCTGTTTTTT.

This clone occurred a few times. V is TRBV19 and J is TRBJ1-1; 9 bases fit TRBD1. This CDR3 is 14 amino acids long. Germline V gene data show CDR1 as LNHDA and CDR2 as SQIVND (reference sequence). V lost 6 bases and J lost 6; bases outside the gene matches: 8. In DNA form, the CDR3 reads TGTGCCAGTAGACATACAGGGGGCTCGGCTGAAGCTTTCTTT. Protein product: CASRHTGGSAEAFF.

The chain links TRBV5-1 to TRBJ1-6; 7 bases fit TRBD1. Germline V gene sequence: CDR1 SGHRS, CDR2 YFSETQ. The CDR3 length is 13 residues. The V and J ends lost 7 bases and 6 bases, in that order; junction bases with no gene match: 4. CDR3 DNA sequence: TGCGCCAGCGCCCGGGACAGTAATTCACCCCTCCACTTT. Translated, it gives CASARDSNSPLHF.

This rearrangement joins TRBV27 to TRBJ2-2, with 11 bases lining up with TRBD2. The CDR3 spans 16 residues. Germline loops: CDR1 MNHEY, CDR2 SMNVEV (reference sequence). After removal of 6 bases from V and 7 bases from J, the junction contained 10 bases not matched to a gene. CDR3 DNA sequence: TGTGCCAGCAGACTTGGGCTAGCGGGGGGAGTCGGGGAGCTGTTTTTT. This encodes CASRLGLAGGVGELFF.

The chain uses TRBV12-5 and TRBJ1-1; TRBD1 matches at 7 bases. Germline values: CDR1 LGHNT, CDR2 FRNRAP. The CDR3 length is 15 residues. With V trimmed by 2 bases and J by 3 bases, 6 bases remained unmatched. Here the CDR3 reads CASGLPTGTYTEAFF. The CDR3 DNA follows: TGTGCTAGTGGTTTGCCGACAGGGACGTACACTGAAGCTTTCTTT.

The J gene is TRBJ2-7, the V gene TRBV7-9, with TRBD2 matching over 7 bases. CDR3 size: 15 residues. Trimming took 2 bases from V and 0 from J; bases not matched to a gene: 4. Germline values: CDR1 SEHNR, CDR2 FQNEAQ (reference sequence). CDR3 loop: CASSLLAGHSYEQYF. The CDR3 nucleotides are TGTGCCAGCAGCTTATTAGCGGGTCACTCCTACGAGCAGTACTTC.

Comments on this clone: One end of the junction does not line up with germline, which may come from a read error. The chain employs TRBV7-9 and TRBJ2-7; 7 bases are a match to TRBD2. Germline assignment: CDR1 SEHNR and CDR2 FQNEAQ (reference sequence). The CDR3 has 12 residues. CDR3 bases: TGTTCCAGCAGTCCTGTGGGGGGGGAGCAGTACTTC. The encoded protein is CSSSPVGGEQYF.

The chain joins TRBV29-1 to TRBJ2-1; 14 nucleotides agree with TRBD2. CDR3 length: 15 residues. The germline V gene encodes CDR1 SQVTM and CDR2 ANQGSEA. J gave up 5 bases and V 0 bases, and 0 bases lay outside the gene matches. CDR3 protein: CSVEEGLAGDNEQFF. The CDR3 DNA reads TGCAGCGTTGAAGAGGGACTAGCGGGGGACAATGAGCAGTTCTTC.

This clone was counted a few times. This chain links TRBV5-6 with TRBJ1-4; D is perhaps TRBD1 (5 bases). The CDR3 runs to 16 residues. V was pared by 3 bases and J by 4 bases, with 16 bases between. In germline, CDR1 is SGHDT, CDR2 YYEEEE. CDR3 in amino acids: CASSSPKEGLNEKLFF. CDR3 nucleotides: TGTGCCAGCAGCTCCCCAAAGGAGGGACTTAATGAAAAACTGTTTTTT. The whole variable domain, filled in from reference TRBV5-6 and TRBJ1-4, reads DAGVTQSPTHLIKTRGQQVTLRCSPKSGHDTVSWYQQALGQGPQFIFQYYEEEERQRGNFPDRFSGHQFPNYSSELNVNALLLGDSALYLCASSSPKEGLNEKLFFGSGTQLSVL.

The J gene is TRBJ2-3, the V gene TRBV16; a weak D match, TRBD1 (6 bases). Per the germline V gene, CDR1 is KGHSY and CDR2 is FQNENV. CDR3 length: 15 amino acids. V was cut by 0 bases and J by 1 base, with 8 bases left in between. In nucleotides, the CDR3 is TGTGCCAGCAGCCAATCGGGGGCCCGCACAGATACGCAGTATTTT. Protein: CASSQSGARTDTQYF.

The V call is TRBV30, the J call TRBJ1-1; D gene ambiguous. Per the germline V gene, CDR1 is GTSNPN and CDR2 is SVGIG (reference sequence). The CDR3 runs 13 residues. Trimming stripped 2 bases from V and 5 bases from J, with 12 bases between. The CDR3: CAWSSHQATEAFF. CDR3 nucleotide sequence: TGTGCCTGGAGTTCCCACCAAGCTACTGAAGCTTTCTTT.